Below, 13 T cell receptor beta chains from the same sample are listed, as sequenced in a study of technical replicates of blood from several donors. Only in-frame clones appear in the TCRdb table, and some are missing; sequencing was by immunoSEQ multiplex PCR. Counted here are about 95,000 clones, about 95% occurring once; the ten biggest clones make up 0.3% to 0.35%. Material for sequencing was T cells isolated from PBMCs. Receptor source: a human donor in good health.

V is TRBV10-1 and J is TRBJ2-1, with 9 bases identical to TRBD1. Germline CDR1 WNHNN, CDR2 SYGVQD (reference sequence). V trimming: 3 bases; J trimming: 4 bases; junction bases outside the gene matches: 7. The CDR3 length is 16 residues. CDR3: CASSEGLGQGYNEQFF. The CDR3 DNA follows: TGCGCCAGCAGTGAAGGTCTGGGACAGGGATACAATGAGCAGTTCTTC.

The chain is built from TRBV4-1 and TRBJ2-1; D perhaps matches TRBD1 (6 bases). This CDR3 is built from 16 residues. Per the germline V gene, CDR1 is MGHRA and CDR2 is YSYEKL. The V end lost 4 bases, the J end lost 4 bases, and 17 bases lay between the germline ends. The chain's CDR3 is CASSPRGDNQYNEQFF. CDR3 DNA sequence: TGCGCCAGCAGCCCAAGAGGGGACAATCAGTACAATGAGCAGTTCTTC.

The chain carries TRBV19 and TRBJ2-7; TRBD1 agrees at 11 bases. V lost 5 bases, J lost 5 bases, and 8 bases stayed unmatched. The length of the CDR3 is 15 residues. Germline-derived CDR1 and CDR2 are LNHDA and SQIVND (reference sequence). This chain's CDR3 is CASSPDRGRRNEQYF. Here the CDR3 DNA reads TGTGCCAGTAGTCCGGACAGGGGGCGCCGGAACGAGCAGTACTTC.

The chain is built from TRBV11-3 and TRBJ1-4; D perhaps matches TRBD1 (5 bases). The V gene lost 5 bases and the J gene lost 0 bases, with 7 bases spanning the gap. Germline assignment: CDR1 SGHNT and CDR2 YENEEA. This CDR3 has 14 amino acids. CDR3 protein: CASSQQATNEKLFF. CDR3 coding DNA: TGTGCCAGCAGCCAACAGGCAACTAATGAAAAACTGTTTTTT.

The chain couples TRBV4-1 to TRBJ1-4, with 7 positions matching TRBD1. The CDR3 length is 16 residues. The ends lost 1 base at V and 3 bases at J; junction bases unmatched: 5. Germline lookup yields CDR1 MGHRA and CDR2 YSYEKL. CDR3 sequence reads: CASSQGTGVPNEKLFF. CDR3 nucleotide sequence: TGCGCCAGCAGCCAAGGGACAGGAGTCCCTAATGAAAAACTGTTTTTT.

The V call is TRBV29-1, the J call TRBJ1-3; D is ambiguous. The length of the CDR3 is 13 residues. Deletions cut 6 bases from V and 0 bases from J, with 9 bases between. Germline loops: CDR1 SQVTM, CDR2 ANQGSEA. The CDR3 is CSVIYSSGNTIYF. The CDR3 nucleotides are TGCAGCGTGATTTACAGCTCTGGAAACACCATATATTTT.

CDR3 sequence: CASSAQGTDTQYF. The CDR3 nucleotides read TGTGCCAGCAGTGCCCAGGGCACAGATACGCAGTATTTT. The chain recombines TRBV25-1 with TRBJ2-3; no clear D. The CDR3 has 13 amino acids. Trimming pared 4 bases from V and 1 base from J, leaving 6 bases between. In germline, CDR1 is MGHDK, CDR2 SYGVNS.

The V call is TRBV19, the J call TRBJ2-1; TRBD2 matches 7 bases. J gave up 6 bases and V 3 bases, and 11 bases lay outside the gene matches. There are 16 residues in the CDR3. Germline-derived CDR1 and CDR2 are LNHDA and SQIVND (reference sequence). DNA for the CDR3: TGTGCCAGTAGTATGGTCCGGGACTACATGCCCAATGAGCAGTTCTTC. Translation: CASSMVRDYMPNEQFF.

The V and J genes are TRBV6-5 and TRBJ1-5; D gene uncertain. Germline CDR1 and CDR2: MNHEY and SVGAGI. V was clipped by 8 bases and J by 1 base, with 9 bases between them. The length of the CDR3 is 13 residues. DNA for the CDR3: TGTGCCAGCTCGCGGTTGAGCAATCAGCCCCAGCATTTT. Translation: CASSRLSNQPQHF.

Comments on this clone: The sample contains more than one DNA sequence encoding this CDR3. The chain joins TRBV28 to TRBJ2-7; the D is unclear. CDR1 is MDHEN, CDR2 SYDVKM, per germline. The CDR3 is made up of 10 amino acids. Trimming stripped 6 bases from V and 4 bases from J, with 4 bases between. CDR3 sequence reads: CASSLYEQYF. CDR3 in DNA: TGTGCCAGCAGCCTTTACGAGCAGTACTTC.

The gene calls are TRBV30 and TRBJ2-3, with D possibly being TRBD2 (5 bases). The CDR3 is made up of 13 amino acids. The germline V gene encodes CDR1 GTSNPN and CDR2 SVGIG (reference sequence). V was cut by 3 bases and J by 11 bases, with 18 bases left in between. CDR3 nucleotide sequence: TGTGCCTGGAGCAACTACGGGGTTAGGGAGCAGTATTTT. Translated, it gives CAWSNYGVREQYF.

The CDR3 sequence is CASSLAGANNEQFF. The CDR3, as DNA: TGTGCCAGCAGCTTGGCTGGAGCGAACAATGAGCAGTTCTTC. The J gene is TRBJ2-1, the V gene TRBV11-2; D gene ambiguous. V was pared by 3 bases and J by 5 bases, with 11 bases between. CDR3 length equals 14 residues. Germline CDR1 SGHAT, CDR2 FQNNGV. Drawing the rest from reference TRBV11-2 and TRBJ2-1, the complete variable domain is EAGVAQSPRYKIIEKRQSVAFWCNPISGHATLYWYQQILGQGPKLLIQFQNNGVVDDSQLPKDRFSAERLKGVDSTLKIQPAKLEDSAVYLCASSLAGANNEQFFGPGTRLTVL.

The chain combines TRBV7-8 with TRBJ1-1; D remains unclear. Germline loops: CDR1 SGHVS, CDR2 FQNEAQ. The CDR3 totals 14 residues. V lost 1 base and J 4 bases, leaving 10 bases between the germline ends. Here the CDR3 DNA reads TGTGCCAGCAGCTTAGGGCAGACGGGCACTGAAGCTTTCTTT. Encoded protein: CASSLGQTGTEAFF.